This TCR beta chain was recovered during a study of breast tumors, draining lymph nodes, adjacent tissues. General observations from the study: Tumors had less TCR diversity than lymph nodes, more than nontumor tissue. Data fit most tumor T cells coming from lymph node, expanding in tumor. Tumor and nontumor repertoires were significantly more similar in luminal-like than in basal-like breast cancer.

Samples came from axillary lymph nodes draining the breast cancer. V was shortened by 4 bases and J by 3 bases, with 9 bases between the two germline ends. Germline lookup yields CDR1 WNHNN and CDR2 SYGVQD (reference sequence). CDR3 length equals 13 residues. TCRdb redid the calling of the multiplex PCR reads with MiXCR, one entry per CDR3 protein. The sample includes about 89,000 distinct CDR3 sequences, more than 25% of them seen just once. This clonotype has a count of ten or more. Its specificity is not known. This sequence was found in a female donor with breast cancer. Some clones in this sample may be carry-over from other donors' samples. Sequenced input: axillary lymph node tissue. The V call is TRBV10-1, the J call TRBJ2-5; maybe TRBD1 (6 bases). CDR3 in amino acids: CASSGTDEETQYF. The DNA for the CDR3 is TGCGCCAGCAGTGGGACAGACGAAGAGACCCAGTACTTC.